The 3 T cell receptor beta chains given below trace back to one sample, sequenced in a study of metastatic and nonmetastatic thyroid tumors. Every patient was untreated before thyroid surgery. With MiXCR, TCRdb reprocessed the PCR reads. The table lists approximately 22,000 clones, under 35% of them singletons, with 12% to 15% in the top ten. The sequenced sample was blood. All receptors come from a female donor with papillary thyroid cancer or a benign thyroid nodule (not recorded which). Some clones in this sample may be carry-over from other donors' samples.

The genes are TRBV6-1 and TRBJ2-5; TRBD2 aligns across 10 bases. V shed 6 bases and J 6 bases; nucleotides not matched to a gene: 7. Germline V gives CDR1 MNHNS, CDR2 SASEGT. CDR3 length: 14 amino acids. CDR3 in amino acids: CASRSGGAFKTQYF. CDR3 nucleotide sequence: TGTGCCAGCAGAAGCGGGGGGGCATTCAAGACCCAGTACTTC.

The gene calls are TRBV20-1 and TRBJ2-1; 13 bases map to TRBD2. The V and J ends lost 3 bases and 10 bases, in that order; junction bases with no gene match: 3. The CDR3 length is 13 residues. Per the germline V gene, CDR1 is DFQATT and CDR2 is SNEGSKA (reference sequence). The CDR3 spells CSASPGLAGEQFF. The CDR3 DNA reads TGCAGTGCTAGCCCGGGACTAGCGGGGGAGCAGTTCTTC.

The rearrangement uses TRBV15 and TRBJ2-5; D perhaps matches TRBD1 (5 bases). Deletions cut 3 bases from V and 4 bases from J, with 12 bases between. Germline assignment: CDR1 LNHNV and CDR2 YYDKDF (reference sequence). The CDR3 loop spans 14 amino acids. CDR3 amino acids: CATSRARVGETQYF. In DNA form, the CDR3 reads TGTGCCACCAGCAGGGCCAGGGTAGGAGAGACCCAGTACTTC.